Below are 10 T cell receptor beta chains sequenced from a single sample in a study of vaccination effects on CD4 cells after COVID-19. What these receptors recognize is not known. Antigen-specific CD4+ T cells were first expanded with viral peptide pools by the ViraFEST assay and only then sequenced. Isolation of CD4+ T cells took place after around 10 days of culture. Vaccinated recipients, who were negative for nucleocapsid antibodies, had no history of SARS-CoV-2 infection. Profiling relied on immunoSEQ multiplex PCR, and the TCRdb table lists in-frame clones only, not all of them. The sample has about 48,000 clones; 75% to 85% are singletons. The input for sequencing was CD4+ T cells from PBMCs cultured with HCoV-OC43 spike peptides, taken before COVID-19 vaccination. The subset is: HCoV-OC43 spike overlapping peptide pool stimulation. Receptors were obtained from a human donor who received a COVID-19 vaccine.

The chain joins TRBV6-6 to TRBJ1-6; D remains ambiguous. CDR1 MNHNY and CDR2 SVGAGI come from the germline V gene (reference sequence). V shed 2 bases and J shed 9 bases, with 8 bases lying between them. The CDR3 is 13 amino acids. The CDR3 coding sequence is TGTGCCAGCAGTTACAATAACGGTTCACCCCTCCACTTT. Translating it yields CASSYNNGSPLHF.

The chain combines TRBV5-1 with TRBJ2-2; either TRBD1 or TRBD2 may supply D (5 bases each). V was pared by 3 bases and J by 5 bases, with 20 bases between. CDR1 and CDR2 (germline): SGHRS, YFSETQ. The CDR3 sequence is 17 residues long. CDR3 DNA: TGCGCCAGCAGCTCCAACGCAGGGACCTCTGGAACCGGGGAGCTGTTTTTT. Translated: CASSSNAGTSGTGELFF.

The chain has TRBV20-1 and TRBJ2-5; TRBD2 matches at 11 bases. Germline CDR1 and CDR2: DFQATT and SNEGSKA (reference sequence). The CDR3 sequence is 14 residues long. Trimming removed 3 bases from V and 5 bases from J; junction bases left unmatched: 5. The chain's CDR3 is CSASSGGALETQYF. In DNA form, the CDR3 reads TGCAGTGCTAGTAGCGGGGGGGCCCTTGAGACCCAGTACTTC.

The chain joins TRBV15 to TRBJ2-5; perhaps TRBD2 as D (6 bases). This CDR3 comprises 17 residues. V was cut by 4 bases and J by 4 bases, with 22 bases left in between. Germline values: CDR1 LNHNV, CDR2 YYDKDF (reference sequence). CDR3 coding DNA: TGTGCCACCAGCACCCCCCCCGGGACTCCTAGGGTAGAGACCCAGTACTTC. Residues: CATSTPPGTPRVETQYF.

This chain joins TRBV28 and TRBJ1-1; D unclear. This CDR3 region has 14 residues. The V end lost 3 bases, the J end lost 1 base, and 9 bases lay between the germline ends. The germline CDR1 and CDR2 sequences are MDHEN and SYDVKM. In nucleotides, the CDR3 is TGTGCCAGCAGTTTTCGGGGTGGGAACACTGAAGCTTTCTTT. Protein: CASSFRGGNTEAFF.

The chain links TRBV7-2 to TRBJ2-5; TRBD1 matches 8 bases. Germline-derived CDR1 and CDR2 are SGHTA and FQGNSA. With 6 bases clipped from V and 1 base from J, the junction kept 4 bases outside the gene matches. CDR3 length equals 14 residues. The CDR3 here is CASSPGQGQETQYF. CDR3 DNA sequence: TGTGCCAGCAGTCCAGGACAGGGCCAAGAGACCCAGTACTTC.

This clone was counted between two and nine times. The chain carries TRBV15 and TRBJ1-6; 7 bases agree with TRBD1. Trimming took 0 bases from V and 6 from J; bases not matched to a gene: 8. Germline CDR1 and CDR2: LNHNV and YYDKDF (reference sequence). The CDR3 contains 17 residues. The CDR3 sequence: CATSRDWAGGLNSPLHF. The CDR3, as DNA: TGTGCCACCAGCAGAGATTGGGCAGGGGGACTTAATTCACCCCTCCACTTT.

V is TRBV5-1 and J is TRBJ2-1; TRBD2 agrees at 9 bases. The CDR3 is 16 amino acids. J lost 3 bases, V lost 0 bases, and 4 bases had no gene match. CDR1 SGHRS and CDR2 YFSETQ come from the germline V gene. CDR3 nucleotide sequence: TGCGCCAGCAGCTTGGCGCCAGCGGGGGGCTACAATGAGCAGTTCTTC. Its protein is CASSLAPAGGYNEQFF.

This rearrangement joins TRBV2 to TRBJ2-3; 8 bases are a match to TRBD2. V shed 10 bases and J 4 bases; nucleotides not matched to a gene: 10. The germline V gene has CDR1 SNHLY and CDR2 FYNNEI. CDR3 length: 14 amino acids. The chain's CDR3 is CATGLAGGPDTQYF. In DNA form, the CDR3 reads TGTGCCACCGGACTAGCTGGGGGGCCAGATACGCAGTATTTT.

The chain carries TRBV5-4 and TRBJ2-5; 11 bases line up with TRBD2. V lost 0 bases, J lost 4 bases, and 5 bases stayed unmatched. The CDR3 has 16 residues. CDR1 and CDR2 (germline): SGHNT, YYREEE (reference sequence). CDR3 in amino acids: CASSLALAGGRETQYF. The CDR3 bases are TGTGCCAGCAGCTTGGCTCTAGCGGGGGGAAGAGAGACCCAGTACTTC.